This entry concerns a single T cell receptor beta chain. Antigen unknown. Germline and junction disagree at one end, which may indicate a read error. This sample is drawn from a study of response to subunit inactivated influenza vaccine. Study-level results: Authors suggested each seasonal influenza vaccination recruits few new T cells.

TCRdb used MiXCR to reprocess the RT-PCR reads, holding one entry per CDR3 protein. The sample yields about 310,000 distinct CDR3 sequences, 20% to 25% seen once. There are 17 residues in the CDR3. CDR1 and CDR2 (germline): MNHEY, SMNVEV (reference sequence). The TCR was taken from a man between 50 and 69 years old who received an inactivated influenza vaccine. The sequencing used PBMCs from blood, collected roughly 20 months after vaccination. This chain connects TRBV27 to TRBJ1-5, with D tentatively TRBD1 (6 bases). The CDR3 nucleotides are TGTGTCAGCAGTCCGTGGGCCGGGGGGCGAGCAAATCAGCCCCAGCATTTT. Amino acids: CVSSPWAGGRANQPQHF.